A selection of T cell receptor beta chains follows, all from one sample in a study of shared clonotypes between healthy human individuals. Measured with immunoSEQ multiplex PCR; TCRdb has only the in-frame clones, and not every one. The sample shows around 1,000,000 clones, roughly 80% of them seen only once. Sequences were obtained from memory CD4+ T cells from PBMCs. The receptors were sampled from a man between 18 and 29 years old in good health. Some clones in this sample may be carry-over from other donors' samples. CDR3s include the opening cysteine and the closing phenylalanine or tryptophan. D genes are given only for firm matches. Where a row states a size, it is once, few, many or the class of an expanded clone; other rows omit it.

v_call	j_call	d_call	clone_size	cdr3_aa	cdr3_nt
TRBV5-1	TRBJ2-7	TRBD2	.	CASSLATSGSASYEQYF	TGCGCCAGCAGCTTGGCGACTAGCGGGAGCGCTTCCTACGAGCAGTACTTC
TRBV5-1	TRBJ1-4	.	.	CASSLAPQGNEKLFF	TGCGCCAGCAGCTTGGCCCCTCAGGGTAATGAAAAACTGTTTTTT
TRBV4-1	TRBJ1-2	TRBD1	.	CASSPTPPGGDAPYGYTF	TGCGCCAGCAGCCCCACCCCTCCAGGGGGCGATGCCCCCTATGGCTACACCTTC
TRBV6-5	TRBJ1-2	TRBD1	.	CASSPRQGWVGYTF	TGTGCCAGCAGTCCCAGACAGGGGTGGGTTGGCTACACCTTC
TRBV2	TRBJ1-3	.	.	CASSRSYSGNTIYF	TGTGCCAGCAGTAGGAGCTACTCTGGAAACACCATATATTTT
TRBV5-6	TRBJ1-1	.	few	CASSFRGMFEAFF	TGTGCCAGCAGCTTTCGGGGGATGTTTGAAGCTTTCTTT
TRBV5-4	TRBJ1-1	.	.	CASSANFGGGFSTEAFF	TGTGCCAGCAGCGCGAACTTCGGGGGCGGTTTTAGCACTGAAGCTTTCTTT
TRBV7-2	TRBJ1-3	.	.	CASSSNRPGAGNTIYF	TGTGCCAGCAGCTCCAACCGTCCAGGGGCTGGAAACACCATATATTTT
TRBV9	TRBJ2-3	.	.	CASSVTGASDTQYF	TGTGCCAGCAGCGTCACGGGGGCCAGTGACACGCAGTATTTT
TRBV14	TRBJ1-1	.	.	CASSRTVGTEAFF	TGTGCCAGCAGCCGTACGGTAGGGACTGAAGCTTTCTTT
TRBV19	TRBJ2-7	.	few	CASSKGSAYEQYF	TGTGCCAGTAGTAAGGGCTCGGCCTACGAGCAGTACTTC
TRBV19	TRBJ2-1	.	many	CASSIGGPLRVPYNEQFF	TGTGCCAGTAGTATAGGGGGACCCCTCCGGGTGCCCTACAATGAGCAGTTCTTC
TRBV5-4	TRBJ2-5	TRBD2	.	CASSLTSAKETQYF	TGTGCCAGCAGCTTGACTAGCGCAAAAGAGACCCAGTACTTC
TRBV10-3	TRBJ2-3	.	.	CAISESMDTQYF	TGTGCCATCAGTGAGTCAATGGATACGCAGTATTTT
TRBV6-6	TRBJ2-7	TRBD2	.	CASSYKREGGEQYF	TGTGCCAGCAGTTACAAGCGGGAGGGCGGAGAGCAGTACTTC
TRBV2	TRBJ2-7	.	.	CASSESGTLVLQYF	TGTGCCAGCAGTGAATCCGGGACTTTGGTTCTGCAGTACTTC
TRBV7-2	TRBJ2-1	TRBD2	few	CASSLVYMGTSYKGEQFF	TGTGCCAGCAGCTTAGTTTATATGGGGACTAGCTATAAGGGTGAGCAGTTCTTC
TRBV7-8	TRBJ1-1	TRBD1	.	CASSSNRGLDAFF	TGTGCCAGCAGCTCCAACAGGGGGCTCGATGCTTTCTTT
TRBV5-1	TRBJ2-6	.	.	CASSSSPGANVLTF	TGCGCCAGCAGCTCGAGCCCGGGGGCCAACGTCCTGACTTTC
TRBV11-2	TRBJ2-4	TRBD2	.	CASSLGGGQYF	TGTGCCAGCAGCTTGGGCGGGGGTCAGTACTTC
TRBV5-1	TRBJ1-1	.	few	CASSSLGNTEAFF	TGCGCCAGCAGCTCCTTGGGGAACACTGAAGCTTTCTTT
TRBV9	TRBJ1-2	.	.	CASSLDDGYTF	TGTGCCAGCAGCCTTGACGATGGCTACACCTTC
TRBV19	TRBJ2-1	.	.	CASSRGASSYNEQFF	TGTGCCAGTAGTAGGGGCGCGAGCTCCTACAATGAGCAGTTCTTC
TRBV6-5	TRBJ1-1	TRBD1	.	CASRSIRQGGGFF	TGTGCCAGCAGGAGCATACGACAGGGGGGAGGTTTCTTT
TRBV7-2	TRBJ1-1	.	.	CASSFQFLNTEAFF	TGTGCCAGCAGCTTTCAGTTCTTGAACACTGAAGCTTTCTTT
TRBV6-1	TRBJ1-5	.	.	CASSAARAGQPQHF	TGTGCCAGCAGTGCGGCCAGGGCGGGGCAGCCCCAGCATTTT
TRBV11-1	TRBJ2-1	.	.	CASSLEPGDYNEQFF	TGTGCCAGCAGCTTAGAACCAGGGGATTACAATGAGCAGTTCTTC
TRBV5-1	TRBJ2-5	TRBD2	.	CASSPQAGGRTQYF	TGCGCCAGCAGTCCTCAGGCGGGAGGGAGGACCCAGTACTTC
TRBV11-2	TRBJ2-6	TRBD2	.	CASSMPRGGSSGANVLTF	TGTGCCAGCAGCATGCCCCGGGGAGGGAGCTCTGGGGCCAACGTCCTGACTTTC
TRBV27	TRBJ2-6	TRBD1	.	CASARGQLLGANVLTF	TGTGCCAGCGCCAGGGGGCAACTGCTGGGGGCCAACGTCCTGACTTTC
TRBV5-4	TRBJ2-6	.	.	CASSEIGGSGANVLTF	TGTGCCAGCAGCGAGATCGGGGGCTCTGGGGCCAACGTCCTGACTTTC
TRBV2	TRBJ1-4	TRBD1	once	CASSDIYRATGEKLFF	TGTGCCAGCAGTGACATATACAGGGCGACAGGGGAAAAACTGTTTTTT
TRBV30	TRBJ1-5	TRBD1	many	CAWSVRTGGQPQHF	TGTGCCTGGAGTGTACGGACAGGAGGTCAGCCCCAGCATTTT
TRBV7-3	TRBJ1-2	.	once	CASSLKAGVGYTF	TGTGCCAGCAGCTTAAAGGCTGGGGTAGGCTACACCTTC
TRBV11-2	TRBJ2-7	TRBD2	.	CASSRLAVVYEQYF	TGTGCCAGCAGCAGACTAGCGGTTGTCTACGAGCAGTACTTC
TRBV4-3	TRBJ2-4	.	.	CASSQGGPGNIQYF	TGCGCCAGCAGCCAAGGAGGGCCGGGGAACATTCAGTACTTC